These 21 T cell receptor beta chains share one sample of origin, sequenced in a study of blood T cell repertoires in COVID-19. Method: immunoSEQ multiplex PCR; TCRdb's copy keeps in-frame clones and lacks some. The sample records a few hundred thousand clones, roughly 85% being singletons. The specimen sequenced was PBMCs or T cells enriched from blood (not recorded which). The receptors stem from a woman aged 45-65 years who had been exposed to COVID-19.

Here the CDR3 reads CASSFRQGGLGTDTQYF. As DNA, the CDR3 is TGTGCCAGCAGCTTCAGACAGGGCGGACTGGGGACAGATACGCAGTATTTT. This chain uses TRBV7-8 with TRBJ2-3, with 7 nucleotides matching TRBD1. The CDR3 sequence is 17 residues long. V dropped 3 bases and J dropped 3; count of bases not matched to a gene: 12. From germline, CDR1 is SGHVS and CDR2 FQNEAQ. Looking up the rest from reference TRBV7-8 and TRBJ2-3 gives the full variable domain: GAGVSQSPRYKVAKRGQDVALRCDPISGHVSLFWYQQALGQGPEFLTYFQNEAQLDKSGLPSDRFFAERPEGSVSTLKIQRTQQEDSAVYLCASSFRQGGLGTDTQYFGPGTRLTVL.

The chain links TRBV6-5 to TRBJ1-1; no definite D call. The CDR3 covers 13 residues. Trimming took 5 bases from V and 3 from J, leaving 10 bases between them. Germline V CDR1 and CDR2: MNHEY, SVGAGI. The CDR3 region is CASSPSGYTEAFF. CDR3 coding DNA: TGTGCCAGCAGTCCTTCGGGGTACACTGAAGCTTTCTTT.

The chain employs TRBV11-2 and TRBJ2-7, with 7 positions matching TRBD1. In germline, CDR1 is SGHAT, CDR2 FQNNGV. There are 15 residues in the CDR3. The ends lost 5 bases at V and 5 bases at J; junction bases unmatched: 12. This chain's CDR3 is CASSLAGQAKNEQYF. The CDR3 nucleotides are TGTGCCAGCAGCCTCGCCGGACAGGCGAAAAACGAGCAGTACTTC. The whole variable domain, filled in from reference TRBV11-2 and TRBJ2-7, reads EAGVAQSPRYKIIEKRQSVAFWCNPISGHATLYWYQQILGQGPKLLIQFQNNGVVDDSQLPKDRFSAERLKGVDSTLKIQPAKLEDSAVYLCASSLAGQAKNEQYFGPGTRLTVT.

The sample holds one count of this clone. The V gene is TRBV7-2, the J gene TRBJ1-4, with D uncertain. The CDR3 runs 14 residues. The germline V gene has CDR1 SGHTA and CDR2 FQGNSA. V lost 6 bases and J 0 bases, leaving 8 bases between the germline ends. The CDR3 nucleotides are TGTGCCAGCAGTTCATCGGCAACTAATGAAAAACTGTTTTTT. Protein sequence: CASSSSATNEKLFF.

This chain's CDR3 is CASSIGDRDSPPLHF. In DNA form, the CDR3 reads TGTGCCAGTAGTATCGGGGACAGGGATTCTCCACCCCTCCACTTT. The J gene is TRBJ1-6, the V gene TRBV19, with 9 bases that match TRBD1. With 3 bases clipped from V and 11 bases from J, the junction kept 8 bases outside the gene matches. Germline assignment: CDR1 LNHDA and CDR2 SQIVND (reference sequence). The CDR3 is made up of 15 amino acids.

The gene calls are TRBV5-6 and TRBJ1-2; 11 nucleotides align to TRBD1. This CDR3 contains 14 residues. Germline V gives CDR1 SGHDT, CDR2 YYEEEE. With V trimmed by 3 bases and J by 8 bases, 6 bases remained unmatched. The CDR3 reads CASSSDRGQWGYTF. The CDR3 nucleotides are TGTGCCAGCAGCTCGGACAGGGGGCAGTGGGGCTACACCTTC.

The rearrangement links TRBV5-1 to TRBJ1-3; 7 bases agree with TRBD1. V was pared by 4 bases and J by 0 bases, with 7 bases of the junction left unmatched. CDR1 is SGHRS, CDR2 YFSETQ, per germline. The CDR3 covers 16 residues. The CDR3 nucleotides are TGCGCCAGCAGCACGGGGACAGATAGCTCTGGAAACACCATATATTTT. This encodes CASSTGTDSSGNTIYF.

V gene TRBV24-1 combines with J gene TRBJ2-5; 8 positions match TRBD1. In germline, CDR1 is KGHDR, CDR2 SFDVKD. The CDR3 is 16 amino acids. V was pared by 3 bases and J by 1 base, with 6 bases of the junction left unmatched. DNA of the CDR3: TGTGCCACCAGTGATATCGGACAGGGCATCCAAGAGACCCAGTACTTC. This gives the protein CATSDIGQGIQETQYF.

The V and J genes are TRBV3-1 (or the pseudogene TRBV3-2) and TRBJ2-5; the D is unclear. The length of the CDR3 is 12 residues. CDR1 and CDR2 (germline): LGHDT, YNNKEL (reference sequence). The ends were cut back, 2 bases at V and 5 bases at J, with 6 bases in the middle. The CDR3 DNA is TGTGCCAGCAGCCAACCCCCGGAGACCCAGTACTTC. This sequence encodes CASSQPPETQYF.

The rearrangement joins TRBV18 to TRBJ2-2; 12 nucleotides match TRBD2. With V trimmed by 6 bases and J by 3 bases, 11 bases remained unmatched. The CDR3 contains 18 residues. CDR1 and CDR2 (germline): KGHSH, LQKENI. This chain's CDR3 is CASSQTTSGGEYTGELFF. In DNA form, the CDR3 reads TGTGCCAGCTCGCAGACGACTAGCGGGGGAGAGTACACCGGGGAGCTGTTTTTT.

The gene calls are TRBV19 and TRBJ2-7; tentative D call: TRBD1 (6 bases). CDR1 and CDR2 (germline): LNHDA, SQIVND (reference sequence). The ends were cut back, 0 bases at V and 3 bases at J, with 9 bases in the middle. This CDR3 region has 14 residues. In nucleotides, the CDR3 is TGTGCCAGTAGTATAGATGGGGGCGGCTACGAGCAGTACTTC. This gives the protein CASSIDGGGYEQYF.

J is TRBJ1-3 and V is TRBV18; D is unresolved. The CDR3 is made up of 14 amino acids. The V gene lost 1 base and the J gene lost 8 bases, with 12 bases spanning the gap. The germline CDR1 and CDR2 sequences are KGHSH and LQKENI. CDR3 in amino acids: CASSPLGGPDTIYF. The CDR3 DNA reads TGTGCCAGCTCACCACTCGGCGGCCCTGACACCATATATTTT. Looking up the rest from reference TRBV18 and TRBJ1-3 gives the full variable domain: NAGVMQNPRHLVRRRGQEARLRCSPMKGHSHVYWYRQLPEEGLKFMVYLQKENIIDESGMPKERFSAEFPKEGPSILRIQQVVRGDSAAYFCASSPLGGPDTIYFGEGSWLTVV.

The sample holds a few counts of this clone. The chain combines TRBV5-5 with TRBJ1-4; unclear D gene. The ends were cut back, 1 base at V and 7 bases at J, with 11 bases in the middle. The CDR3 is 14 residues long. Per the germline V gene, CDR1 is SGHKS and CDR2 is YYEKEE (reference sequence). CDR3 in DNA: TGTGCCAGCAGCTTGATAGGACTCGGTGAAAAACTGTTTTTT. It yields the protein CASSLIGLGEKLFF.

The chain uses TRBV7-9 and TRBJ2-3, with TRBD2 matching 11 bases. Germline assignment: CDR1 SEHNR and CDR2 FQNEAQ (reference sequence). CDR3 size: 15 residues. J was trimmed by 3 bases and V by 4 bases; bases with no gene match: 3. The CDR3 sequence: CASSSGLAVTDTQYF. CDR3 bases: TGTGCCAGCAGCTCGGGACTAGCGGTGACAGATACGCAGTATTTT.

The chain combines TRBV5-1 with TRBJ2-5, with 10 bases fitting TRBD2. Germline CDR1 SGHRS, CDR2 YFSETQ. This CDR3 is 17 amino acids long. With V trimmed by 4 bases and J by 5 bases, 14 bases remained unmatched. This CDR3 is CASSPNGLAVTFETQYF. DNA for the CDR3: TGCGCCAGCAGCCCGAATGGACTAGCGGTTACCTTTGAGACCCAGTACTTC.

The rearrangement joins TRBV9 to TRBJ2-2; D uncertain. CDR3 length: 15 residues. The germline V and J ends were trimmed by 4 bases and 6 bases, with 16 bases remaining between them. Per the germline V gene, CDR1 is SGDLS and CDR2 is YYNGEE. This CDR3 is CASSPPAPQAGELFF. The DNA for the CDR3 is TGTGCCAGCAGCCCCCCCGCCCCTCAGGCCGGGGAGCTGTTTTTT.

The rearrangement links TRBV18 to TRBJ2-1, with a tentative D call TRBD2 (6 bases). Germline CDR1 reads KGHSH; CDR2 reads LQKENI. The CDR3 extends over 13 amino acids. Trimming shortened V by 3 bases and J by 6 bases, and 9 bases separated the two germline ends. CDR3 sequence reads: CASSPRDFNEQFF. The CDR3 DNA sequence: TGTGCCAGCTCACCGCGGGACTTCAATGAGCAGTTCTTC.

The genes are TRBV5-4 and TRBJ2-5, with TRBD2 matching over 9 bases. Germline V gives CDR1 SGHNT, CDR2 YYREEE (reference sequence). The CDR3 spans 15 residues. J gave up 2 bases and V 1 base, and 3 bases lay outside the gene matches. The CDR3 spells CASSLRLAGQETQYF. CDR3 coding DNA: TGTGCCAGCAGCTTGAGGCTAGCGGGGCAAGAGACCCAGTACTTC. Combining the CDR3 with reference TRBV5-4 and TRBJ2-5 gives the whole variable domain ETGVTQSPTHLIKTRGQQVTLRCSSQSGHNTVSWYQQALGQGPQFIFQYYREEENGRGNFPPRFSGLQFPNYSSELNVNALELDDSALYLCASSLRLAGQETQYFGPGTRLLVL.

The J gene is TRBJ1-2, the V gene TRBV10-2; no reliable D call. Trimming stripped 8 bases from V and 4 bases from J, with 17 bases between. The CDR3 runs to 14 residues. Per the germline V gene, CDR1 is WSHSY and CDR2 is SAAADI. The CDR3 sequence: CASSRGNNLYGYTF. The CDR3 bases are TGCGCCAGCTCCAGAGGGAACAACCTCTATGGCTACACCTTC.

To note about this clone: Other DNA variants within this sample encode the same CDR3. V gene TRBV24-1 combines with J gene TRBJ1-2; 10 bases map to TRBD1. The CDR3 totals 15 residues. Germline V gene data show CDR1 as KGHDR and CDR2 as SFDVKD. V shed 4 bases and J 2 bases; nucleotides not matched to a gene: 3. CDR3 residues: CATSDPGQGNYGYTF. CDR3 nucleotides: TGTGCCACCAGTGACCCGGGACAGGGGAACTATGGCTACACCTTC.

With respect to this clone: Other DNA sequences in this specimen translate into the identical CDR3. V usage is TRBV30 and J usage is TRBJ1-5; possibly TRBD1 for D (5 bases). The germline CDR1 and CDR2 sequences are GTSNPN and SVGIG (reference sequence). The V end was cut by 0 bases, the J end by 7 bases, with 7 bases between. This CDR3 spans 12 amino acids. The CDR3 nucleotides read TGTGCCTGGAGTGTCGGGGGACAGCCCCAGCATTTT. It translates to CAWSVGGQPQHF.